The T cell receptor beta chain under discussion was sequenced for a study of T cells in localized non-small cell lung cancer. Study-wide points: An association was observed between higher blood T cell density and longer overall survival.

This CDR3 comprises 15 residues. Germline V gene sequence: CDR1 SGHNT, CDR2 YENEEA. Trimming removed 5 bases from V and 3 bases from J, with 16 bases in between. Harvested at least 2 cm beyond the tumor margin, adjacent lung showed no atypia. Data came from immunoSEQ multiplex PCR; TCRdb stores just in-frame clones and leaves some out. Among over a thousand clones listed, 27% were seen once. In regard to this clone: The antigen remains undetermined.

The chain has TRBV11-3 and TRBJ1-1; no firm D call. The specimen comprised normal lung tissue next to the tumor, sampled before any cancer treatment. The receptor comes from a man between 40 and 70 years old with stage II squamous cell lung carcinoma. CDR3 region: CASSPGRGWDTEAFF. As DNA, the CDR3 is TGTGCCAGCAGCCCGGGGAGAGGGTGGGACACTGAAGCTTTCTTT.